This T cell receptor beta chain was captured by sequencing in a study of brain T cells in children with intractable seizures. CDR3 length: 17 amino acids. The V gene end was trimmed by 0 bases and the J gene end by 4 bases; junction bases not matched to a gene: 8. CDR1 LGHDT and CDR2 YNNKEL come from the germline V gene (reference sequence). Patients received at least one anti-epileptic drug before surgery. Clones were sequenced by immunoSEQ multiplex PCR, and TCRdb holds only the in-frame ones, with some missing. The profile shows tens of thousands of clones, 91% of them singletons. This clonotype was obtained from a girl aged 2 to 10 with Rasmussen encephalitis and intractable seizures. The sample consisted of peripheral blood, taken at surgery. The rearrangement links TRBV3-1 (or the pseudogene TRBV3-2) to TRBJ2-1; 8 bases match TRBD2. The CDR3 protein is CASSQDVAAGGYNEQFF. The CDR3 DNA reads as TGTGCCAGCAGCCAAGATGTGGCGGCGGGAGGATACAATGAGCAGTTCTTC.